This T cell receptor (beta chain) is from a study of cytomegalovirus exposure and HLA in healthy donors. The CDR3 covers 19 residues. Trimming took 1 base from V and 1 from J, leaving 22 bases between them. Germline CDR1 is SGHNT and CDR2 is YENEEA. Sequencing used immunoSEQ multiplex PCR; TCRdb keeps in-frame clones, though not all of them. Among more than 140,000 clones listed, less than 90% were seen once. This TCR was sampled from a woman aged 18-29 years in good health and CMV-seropositive. What was sequenced was PBMCs. The gene calls are TRBV11-3 and TRBJ1-1, with D possibly being TRBD1 (6 bases). For the CDR3, the DNA is TGTGCCAGCAGCTTAGGGTATCCGGGGGGCGGAGGCGGGAACACTGAAGCTTTCTTT. It specifies CASSLGYPGGGGGNTEAFF.